These 14 T cell receptor beta chains were all obtained from the same sample, sequenced in a study of CD8 T cells in Susac syndrome. Reverse transcription used about 0.45 to 1 ug RNA and random hexamers. Via MiXCR, TCRdb re-called the immunoSEQ multiplex PCR reads, giving one row per CDR3 protein. Of 80,000 to 95,000 distinct CDR3 sequences in the sample, 94% were seen once. Sequencing input: CD8+ T cells from PBMCs. The receptors derive from a human donor with Susac syndrome.

J is TRBJ1-2 and V is TRBV7-9, with 7 nucleotides matching TRBD1. The trim removed 1 base at V and 8 bases at J, leaving 7 bases unmatched. The CDR3 consists of 14 residues. The germline V gene has CDR1 SEHNR and CDR2 FQNEAQ (reference sequence). The DNA for the CDR3 is TGTGCCAGCAGCTTAGATGACAGGGTAGAGGGCTACACCTTC. Residues: CASSLDDRVEGYTF.

J is TRBJ2-5 and V is TRBV10-3, with 8 bases lining up with TRBD1. Germline-derived CDR1 and CDR2 are ENHRY and SYGVKD. The CDR3 runs 13 residues. CDR3: CATTGGYPETQYF. In DNA form, the CDR3 reads TGTGCTACCACAGGGGGATACCCCGAGACCCAGTACTTC.

The chain carries TRBV29-1 and TRBJ2-7; D tentatively reads TRBD1 or TRBD2 (5 bases each). This CDR3 is 14 amino acids long. Germline V CDR1 and CDR2: SQVTM, ANQGSEA. V lost 1 base and J 2 bases, leaving 12 bases between the germline ends. As DNA, the CDR3 is TGCAGCGTTGAAGTGGGGTGGGGGACCTACGAGCAGTACTTC. It is translated as CSVEVGWGTYEQYF.

CDR3 sequence reads: CASSPPGLTYEQYF. For the CDR3, the DNA is TGTGCCAGCAGTCCACCGGGACTAACCTACGAGCAGTACTTC. The chain has TRBV13 and TRBJ2-7, with TRBD2 matching over 7 bases. CDR1 and CDR2 (germline): PRHDT, FYEKMQ (reference sequence). This CDR3 has 14 amino acids. The V segment lost 6 bases and the J segment 2 bases; nucleotides outside the gene matches: 7.

The genes are TRBV28 and TRBJ2-2; a weak D match, TRBD1 (5 bases). Between the trimmed V and J ends, which lost 3 bases and 0 bases, there was a span of 11 bases. The CDR3 has 16 residues. Germline CDR1 reads MDHEN; CDR2 reads SYDVKM. DNA of the CDR3: TGTGCCAGCAGTTTCCCCTCGGACACGAACACCGGGGAGCTGTTTTTT. Encoded protein: CASSFPSDTNTGELFF.

The J gene is TRBJ2-5, the V gene TRBV28, with TRBD1 matching over 9 bases. Per germline, CDR1 MDHEN and CDR2 SYDVKM. The junction had 21 bases not matched to a gene; V was cut back by 8 bases and J by 5 bases. The CDR3 extends over 18 amino acids. The CDR3 region is CASRPSSAADRGQETQYF. As DNA, the CDR3 is TGTGCCAGCCGACCCTCCTCGGCCGCGGACAGGGGACAGGAGACCCAGTACTTC. Full variable domain (outside the CDR3, taken from reference TRBV28 and TRBJ2-5): DVKVTQSSRYLVKRTGEKVFLECVQDMDHENMFWYRQDPGLGLRLIYFSYDVKMKEKGDIPEGYSVSREKKERFSLILESASTNQTSMYLCASRPSSAADRGQETQYFGPGTRLLVL.

The chain employs TRBV14 and TRBJ2-1; D unresolved. This CDR3 contains 12 residues. Per the germline V gene, CDR1 is SGHDN and CDR2 is FVKESK. V lost 6 bases to trimming and J lost 1 base, with 4 bases between them. CDR3 amino acids: CASSRSYNEQFF. The CDR3 region has the DNA TGTGCCAGCAGTCGTTCCTACAATGAGCAGTTCTTC.

This chain joins TRBV3-1 and TRBJ2-5; 7 bases fit TRBD2. The CDR3 extends over 16 amino acids. J gave up 0 bases and V 0 bases, and 4 bases lay outside the gene matches. CDR1 and CDR2 (germline): LGHDT, YNNKEL (reference sequence). The CDR3 spells CASSQESGGYQETQYF. The DNA for the CDR3 is TGTGCCAGCAGCCAAGAGTCCGGGGGGTACCAAGAGACCCAGTACTTC.

This chain links TRBV20-1 with TRBJ1-1; perhaps TRBD1 as D (5 bases). V lost 1 base, J lost 5 bases, and 20 bases lay in between. This CDR3 region has 16 residues. Germline CDR1 reads DFQATT; CDR2 reads SNEGSKA (reference sequence). CDR3 in amino acids: CSARVMPGWTLTEAFF. In nucleotides, the CDR3 is TGCAGTGCTAGAGTAATGCCAGGGTGGACTTTGACTGAAGCTTTCTTT.

This clonotype was seen just once. This chain joins TRBV14 and TRBJ1-2, with D possibly being TRBD1 (5 bases). Germline CDR1 and CDR2: SGHDN and FVKESK. Trimming removed 1 base at V and 4 bases at J, with 7 bases between. CDR3 size: 13 residues. The CDR3 sequence: CASSQVDSYGYTF. In DNA form, the CDR3 reads TGTGCCAGCAGCCAAGTCGACAGCTATGGCTACACCTTC.

The gene calls are TRBV7-3 and TRBJ1-2; D not resolved. V lost 3 bases and J 4 bases, leaving 21 bases between the germline ends. The CDR3 totals 17 residues. In germline, CDR1 is SGHTA, CDR2 FQGTGA. CDR3 DNA: TGTGCCAGCAGCTTTAAAGGAGGTGGGGAGGAAGGCTATGGCTACACCTTC. Its protein product is CASSFKGGGEEGYGYTF.

The genes are TRBV27 and TRBJ1-1; D is perhaps TRBD1 (6 bases). Germline-derived CDR1 and CDR2 are MNHEY and SMNVEV (reference sequence). This CDR3 has 14 residues. V was clipped by 5 bases and J by 1 base, with 11 bases between them. The CDR3 sequence is CASSPGTPNTEAFF. The CDR3 DNA follows: TGTGCCAGCAGTCCCGGGACACCGAACACTGAAGCTTTCTTT.

This clonotype has just one count. The V call is TRBV5-4, the J call TRBJ2-5; D may correspond to TRBD1 or TRBD2 (5 bases each). From germline, CDR1 is SGHNT and CDR2 YYREEE (reference sequence). Trimming took 2 bases from V and 0 from J, leaving 14 bases between them. The CDR3 extends over 16 amino acids. The CDR3 spells CASSFRLWGNQETQYF. In DNA, the CDR3 is TGTGCCAGCAGCTTTAGACTTTGGGGGAACCAAGAGACCCAGTACTTC.

The rearrangement joins TRBV14 to TRBJ1-4; D is unclear. CDR1 and CDR2 (germline): SGHDN, FVKESK. This CDR3 has 13 amino acids. The V end was cut by 5 bases, the J end by 7 bases, with 11 bases between. CDR3 nucleotides: TGTGCCAGCAGCTGGTCGGTGGGTGAAAAACTGTTTTTT. As protein: CASSWSVGEKLFF. The entire variable domain, with the rest obtained from reference TRBV14 and TRBJ1-4, is as follows: EAGVTQFPSHSVIEKGQTVTLRCDPISGHDNLYWYRRVMGKEIKFLLHFVKESKQDESGMPNNRFLAERTGGTYSTLKVQPAELEDSGVYFCASSWSVGEKLFFGSGTQLSVL.